This T cell receptor beta chain emerged from a study of blood T cells in healthy people across ages. This clonotype came up a few times. An end of the junction differs from the germline gene, which may be a read error. With a J-beta primer mix and a sample-barcoded 5' primer, a second PCR ran 7 to 11 cycles. MiXCR, run by TCRdb on the 5' RACE reads, gives a single entry per CDR3 protein. The repertoire holds hundreds of thousands of distinct CDR3 sequences, with around 20% as singletons. Germline assignment: CDR1 DFQATT and CDR2 SNEGSKA (reference sequence). The CDR3 spans 16 residues. This sequence originates from a man aged 65-85 years in good health. Sequencing was done on a sample of blood. The genes are TRBV20-1 and TRBJ2-1; TRBD2 agrees at 13 bases. Written as DNA, the CDR3 is TGCAGTGTTAGAATCGGGACTAGCGGGATAAGTAATGAGCAGTTCTTC. Its protein product is CSVRIGTSGISNEQFF.